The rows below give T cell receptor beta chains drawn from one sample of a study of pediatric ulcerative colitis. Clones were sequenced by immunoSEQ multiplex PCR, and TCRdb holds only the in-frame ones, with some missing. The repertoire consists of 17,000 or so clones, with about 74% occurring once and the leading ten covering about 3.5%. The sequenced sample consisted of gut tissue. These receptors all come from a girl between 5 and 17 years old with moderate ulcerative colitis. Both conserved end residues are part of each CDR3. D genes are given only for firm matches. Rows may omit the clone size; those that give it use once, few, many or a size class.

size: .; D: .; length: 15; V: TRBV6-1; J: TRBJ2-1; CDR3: CASSESRVSVNEQFF; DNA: TGTGCCAGCAGTGAATCTCGGGTATCCGTGAATGAGCAGTTCTTC
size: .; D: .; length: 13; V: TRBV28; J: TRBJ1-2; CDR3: CASSSGQNYGYTF; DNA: TGTGCCAGCAGTTCTGGACAGAACTATGGCTACACCTTC
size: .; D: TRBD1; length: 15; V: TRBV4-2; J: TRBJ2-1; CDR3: CASSQNRGPYNEQFF; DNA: TGTGCCAGCAGCCAGAACAGGGGGCCCTACAATGAGCAGTTCTTC
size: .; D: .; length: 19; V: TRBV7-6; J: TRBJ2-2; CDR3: CASSLALEGASRGTGELFF; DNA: TGTGCCAGCAGCTTAGCTTTGGAGGGGGCCTCCCGGGGAACCGGGGAGCTGTTTTTT
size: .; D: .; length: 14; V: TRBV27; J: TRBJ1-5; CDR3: CASSPQGGGQPQHF; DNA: TGTGCCAGCAGCCCTCAGGGTGGAGGACAGCCCCAGCATTTT
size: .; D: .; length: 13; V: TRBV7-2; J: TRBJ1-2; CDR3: CASSLSANYGYTF; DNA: TGTGCCAGCAGCTTAAGCGCCAACTATGGCTACACCTTC
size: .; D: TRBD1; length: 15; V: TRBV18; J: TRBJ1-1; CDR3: CASSPNRGLYTEAFF; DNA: TGTGCCAGCTCACCAAACAGGGGGTTGTACACTGAAGCTTTCTTT
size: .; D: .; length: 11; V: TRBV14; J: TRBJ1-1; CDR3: CASSQVGEAFF; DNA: TGTGCCAGCAGCCAAGTCGGTGAAGCTTTCTTT
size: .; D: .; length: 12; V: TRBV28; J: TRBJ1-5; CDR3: CASSFQDQPQHF; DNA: TGTGCCAGCAGTTTTCAGGATCAGCCCCAGCATTTT
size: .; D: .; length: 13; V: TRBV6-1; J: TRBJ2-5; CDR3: CASSAVNQETQYF; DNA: TGTGCCAGCAGCGCAGTGAACCAAGAGACCCAGTACTTC
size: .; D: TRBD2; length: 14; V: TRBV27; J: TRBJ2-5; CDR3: CASSFASGRETQYF; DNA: TGTGCCAGCAGTTTTGCTAGCGGGAGAGAGACCCAGTACTTC
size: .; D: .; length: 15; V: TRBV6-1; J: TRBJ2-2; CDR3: CASKRGQGDTGELFF; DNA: TGTGCCAGCAAGCGTGGGCAGGGCGACACCGGGGAGCTGTTTTTT
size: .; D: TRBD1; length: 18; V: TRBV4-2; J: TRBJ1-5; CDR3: CASSQDSGTDISNQPQHF; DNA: TGTGCCAGCAGCCAAGATTCGGGGACAGACATTAGCAATCAGCCCCAGCATTTT
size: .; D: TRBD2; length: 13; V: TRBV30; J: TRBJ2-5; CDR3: CAWSSGSMETQYF; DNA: TGTGCCTGGAGTAGCGGGAGTATGGAGACCCAGTACTTC
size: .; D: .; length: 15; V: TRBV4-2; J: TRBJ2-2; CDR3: CASSHNSLNTGELFF; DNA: TGTGCCAGCAGCCATAACAGCTTAAACACCGGGGAGCTGTTTTTT
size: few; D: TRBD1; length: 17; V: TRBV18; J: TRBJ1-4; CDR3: CASSPGQQSSTNEKLFF; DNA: TGTGCCAGCTCACCGGGACAGCAGTCATCAACTAATGAAAAACTGTTTTTT
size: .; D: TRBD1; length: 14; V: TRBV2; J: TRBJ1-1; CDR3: CASSRTGVTPEAFF; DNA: TGTGCCAGCTCAAGGACAGGAGTGACCCCTGAAGCTTTCTTT
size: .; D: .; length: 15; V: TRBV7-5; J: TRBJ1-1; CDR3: CARSSTGLGNTEAFF; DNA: TGTGCCAGAAGCTCGACAGGGCTAGGGAACACTGAAGCTTTCTTT
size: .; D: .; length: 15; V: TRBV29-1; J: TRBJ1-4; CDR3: CSVGLSGDRNEKLFF; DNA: TGCAGCGTTGGCCTATCGGGGGACCGAAATGAAAAACTGTTTTTT
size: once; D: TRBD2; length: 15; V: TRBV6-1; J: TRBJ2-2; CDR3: CASSMGLANTGELFF; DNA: TGTGCCAGCAGTATGGGACTAGCGAACACCGGGGAGCTGTTTTTT
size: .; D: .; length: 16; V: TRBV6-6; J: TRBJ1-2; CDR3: CASSGPQQGSNYGYTF; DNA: TGTGCCAGCAGTGGTCCTCAACAGGGCTCTAACTATGGCTACACCTTC
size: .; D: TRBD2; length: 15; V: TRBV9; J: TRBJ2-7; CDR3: CASSPQAGGHYEQYF; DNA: TGTGCCAGCAGTCCTCAGGCGGGGGGCCACTACGAGCAGTACTTC
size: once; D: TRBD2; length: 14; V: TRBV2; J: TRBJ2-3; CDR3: CASSADGRGDTQYF; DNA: TGTGCCAGCAGTGCTGACGGGAGGGGGGATACGCAGTATTTT
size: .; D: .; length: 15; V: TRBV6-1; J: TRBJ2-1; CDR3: CASSVRAPSYNEQFF; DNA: TGTGCCAGCAGTGTACGGGCCCCGTCCTACAATGAGCAGTTCTTC
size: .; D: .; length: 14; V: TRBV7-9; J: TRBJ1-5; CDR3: CASSFSVGDQPQHF; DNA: TGTGCCAGCAGCTTTTCGGTGGGCGATCAGCCCCAGCATTTT
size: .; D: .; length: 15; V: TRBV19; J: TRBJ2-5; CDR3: CASSISTGAGETQYF; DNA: TGTGCCAGTAGTATTTCGACGGGAGCGGGCGAGACCCAGTACTTC
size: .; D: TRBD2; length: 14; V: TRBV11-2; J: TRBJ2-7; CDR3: CASSVGAGAYEQYF; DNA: TGTGCCAGCAGCGTAGGCGCGGGGGCCTACGAGCAGTACTTC
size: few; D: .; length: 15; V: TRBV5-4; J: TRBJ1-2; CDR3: CASSLGPDVSYGYTF; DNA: TGTGCCAGCAGCCTGGGCCCGGACGTATCCTATGGCTACACCTTC
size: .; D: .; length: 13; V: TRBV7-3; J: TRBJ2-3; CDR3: CASSPTNTDTQYF; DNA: TGTGCCAGCAGCCCGACAAACACAGATACGCAGTATTTT
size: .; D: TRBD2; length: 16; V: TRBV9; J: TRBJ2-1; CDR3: CASSDRLAGVGNEQFF; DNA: TGTGCCAGCAGCGACCGACTAGCGGGGGTGGGCAATGAGCAGTTCTTC
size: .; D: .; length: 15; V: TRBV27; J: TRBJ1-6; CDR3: CASSLSGGYNSPLHF; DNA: TGTGCCAGCAGTTTATCGGGAGGGTATAATTCACCCCTCCACTTT
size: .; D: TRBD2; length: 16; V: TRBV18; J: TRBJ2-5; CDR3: CASSPRTSTTQETQYF; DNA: TGTGCCAGCTCACCGAGGACTAGCACAACCCAAGAGACCCAGTACTTC
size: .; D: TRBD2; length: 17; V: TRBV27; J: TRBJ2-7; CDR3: CASSRAYSTSGTYEQYF; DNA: TGTGCCAGCAGTAGGGCTTATTCGACTAGCGGAACCTACGAGCAGTACTTC
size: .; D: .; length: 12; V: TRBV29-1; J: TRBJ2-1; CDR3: CSVEVTRKEQFF; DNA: TGCAGCGTTGAGGTGACCAGGAAGGAGCAGTTCTTC
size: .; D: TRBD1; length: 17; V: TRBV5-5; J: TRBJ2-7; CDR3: CASSLAPSGGISYEQYF; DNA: TGTGCCAGCAGCTTGGCGCCATCAGGGGGCATCTCCTACGAGCAGTACTTC
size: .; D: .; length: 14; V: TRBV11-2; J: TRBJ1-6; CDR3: CASSRYSYNSPLHF; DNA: TGTGCCAGCAGCCGTTACTCCTATAATTCACCCCTCCACTTT
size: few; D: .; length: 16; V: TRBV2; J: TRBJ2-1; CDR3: CASSEGAAVPDNEQFF; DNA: TGTGCCAGCAGTGAAGGCGCAGCGGTCCCGGACAATGAGCAGTTCTTC
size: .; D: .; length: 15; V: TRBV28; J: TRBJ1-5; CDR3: CASKVGAGFAQPQHF; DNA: TGTGCCAGCAAAGTCGGTGCCGGATTTGCTCAGCCCCAGCATTTT
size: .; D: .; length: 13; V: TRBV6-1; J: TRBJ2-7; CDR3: CASSYRLLYEQYF; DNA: TGTGCCAGCAGCTACAGACTTCTTTACGAGCAGTACTTC
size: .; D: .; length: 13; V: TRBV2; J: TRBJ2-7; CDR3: CASSPRVSYEQYF; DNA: TGTGCCAGCAGTCCCCGAGTCTCCTACGAGCAGTACTTC
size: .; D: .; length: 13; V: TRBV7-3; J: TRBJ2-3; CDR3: CASSLVSVDTQYF; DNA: TGTGCCAGCAGCTTAGTTTCAGTAGATACGCAGTATTTT
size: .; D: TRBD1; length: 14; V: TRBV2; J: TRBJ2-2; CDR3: CASKSNRGTGELFF; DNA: TGTGCCAGCAAGTCCAACAGGGGGACCGGGGAGCTGTTTTTT
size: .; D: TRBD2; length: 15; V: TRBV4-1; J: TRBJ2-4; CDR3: CASSQDSGGWNIQYF; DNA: TGCGCCAGCAGCCAAGATTCGGGAGGATGGAACATTCAGTACTTC
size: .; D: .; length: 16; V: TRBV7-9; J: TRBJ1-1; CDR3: CASSLSTARMGTEAFF; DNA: TGTGCCAGCAGCTTGTCCACCGCCAGGATGGGCACTGAAGCTTTCTTT
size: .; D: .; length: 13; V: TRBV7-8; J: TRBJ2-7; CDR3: CASTRSDRREQYF; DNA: TGTGCCAGCACCCGCTCCGACAGGAGGGAGCAGTACTTC
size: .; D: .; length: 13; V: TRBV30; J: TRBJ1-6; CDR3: CAWSARYNSPLHF; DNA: TGTGCCTGGAGTGCCCGGTATAATTCACCCCTCCACTTT
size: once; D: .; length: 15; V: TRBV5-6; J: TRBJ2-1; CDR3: CASSLDGEVYNEQFF; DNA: TGTGCCAGCAGCTTGGACGGGGAGGTGTACAATGAGCAGTTCTTC
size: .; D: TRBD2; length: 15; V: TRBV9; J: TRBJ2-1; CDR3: CASSGAGGPVDEQFF; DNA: TGTGCCAGCAGCGGAGCGGGAGGGCCTGTAGATGAGCAGTTCTTC
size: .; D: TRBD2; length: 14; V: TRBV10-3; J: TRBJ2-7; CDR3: CAISGDSGAYEQYF; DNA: TGTGCCATCAGTGGAGATAGCGGGGCCTACGAGCAGTACTTC
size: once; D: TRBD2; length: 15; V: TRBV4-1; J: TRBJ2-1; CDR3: CASSPTGTRGNEQFF; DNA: TGCGCCAGCAGCCCAACCGGGACTAGAGGCAATGAGCAGTTCTTC